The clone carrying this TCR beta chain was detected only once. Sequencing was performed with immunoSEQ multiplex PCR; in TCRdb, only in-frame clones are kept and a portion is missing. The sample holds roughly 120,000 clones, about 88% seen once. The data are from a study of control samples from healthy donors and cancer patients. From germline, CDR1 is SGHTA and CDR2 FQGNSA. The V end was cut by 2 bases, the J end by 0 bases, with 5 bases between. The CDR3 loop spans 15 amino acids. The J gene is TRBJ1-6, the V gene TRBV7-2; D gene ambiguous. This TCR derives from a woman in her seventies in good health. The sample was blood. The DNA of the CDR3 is TGTGCCAGCAGCTTAAAGAGCTCCTATAATTCACCCCTCCACTTT. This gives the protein CASSLKSSYNSPLHF.